These T cell receptor beta chains were read from a single sample in a study of T cell repertoires in ileal Crohn's disease. Only in-frame clones appear in the TCRdb table, and some are missing; sequencing was by immunoSEQ multiplex PCR. The table lists around 11,000 clones, about nine tenths of them singletons. The source material was ileal tissue. The receptors come from an adult with Crohn's disease. CDR3s include the opening cysteine and the closing phenylalanine or tryptophan. The D gene is left open where the match is weak. Expanded clones are given a class, and other clones once, few, many or no size at all.

V gene,J gene,clone size,D gene,CDR3 DNA,CDR3 protein
TRBV6-5,TRBJ1-2,once,-,TGTGCCAGCAGGGGACACGCCGCGCGGTATGGCTACACCTTC,CASRGHAARYGYTF
TRBV5-1,TRBJ2-5,once,-,TGCGCCAGCAGCACCTCGCCGCGTACCCGGGAAGAGACCCAGTACTTC,CASSTSPRTREETQYF
TRBV5-1,TRBJ1-2,-,TRBD1,TGCGCCAGCAGCTCGTCAGGGGGAGATGGCTACACCTTC,CASSSSGGDGYTF
TRBV7-9,TRBJ1-5,-,TRBD1,TGTGCCAGCAGCCCTGAGGGGGCAGGGGTTAATCAGCCCCAGCATTTT,CASSPEGAGVNQPQHF
TRBV7-3,TRBJ1-1,-,-,TGTGCCAGCAGCCCAACGACCGGGTGGCCGAGAGAAGCTTTCTTT,CASSPTTGWPREAFF
TRBV11-2,TRBJ1-2,-,-,TGTGCCAGCAGCTTATCGGGCAGATATGGCTACACCTTC,CASSLSGRYGYTF
TRBV5-1,TRBJ2-1,-,-,TGCGCCAGCAGCTTGGAGTCAGGGACACCCGACAATGAGCAGTTCTTC,CASSLESGTPDNEQFF
TRBV7-9,TRBJ2-1,-,TRBD2,TGTGCCAGCAGCTGGGCCCTAGCGGTCTCCTACAATGAGCAGTTCTTC,CASSWALAVSYNEQFF
TRBV30,TRBJ1-1,-,-,TGTGCCTGGAGTGTAAAGGGGTCGGGGAACACTGAAGCTTTCTTT,CAWSVKGSGNTEAFF
TRBV21-1,TRBJ1-1,once,-,TGTGCCAGCAGCTGGGGGGGGAACACTGAAGCTTTCTTT,CASSWGGNTEAFF
TRBV30,TRBJ2-3,-,-,TGTGCCTGGAGTGTACAAGGGGGAGGACCTTCAGATACGCAGTATTTT,CAWSVQGGGPSDTQYF
TRBV6-6,TRBJ1-3,-,-,TGTGCCAGCAGTTACGAACAGGGAAACACCATATATTTT,CASSYEQGNTIYF
TRBV5-1,TRBJ2-1,-,TRBD1,TGCGCCAGCAGGGGACAGGGTTGGGATGAGCAGTTCTTC,CASRGQGWDEQFF